The sequence of this T cell receptor beta chain was determined in a study of CD8 T cells in Susac syndrome. Trimming took 2 bases from V and 6 from J, leaving 9 bases between them. This CDR3 contains 13 residues. Per the germline V gene, CDR1 is SGDLS and CDR2 is YYNGEE. RNA amounts of about 0.5 to 1 ug underwent reverse transcription with random hexamers. TCR beta CDR3 was amplified by immunoSEQ multiplex PCR. This amplification extended across 54 Vbeta and 13 Jbeta segments. One entry per CDR3 protein results from TCRdb running MiXCR on the immunoSEQ multiplex PCR reads. Of 150,000 or so distinct CDR3 sequences in the sample, roughly 94% are singletons; the top ten hold roughly 0.15%.

Material: CD4+ T cells from PBMCs. This receptor was obtained from a human donor with Susac syndrome. The chain uses TRBV9 and TRBJ2-1, with D possibly matching TRBD2 (6 bases). The CDR3 DNA follows: TGTGCCAGCAGCGTCCCGGGGGTCAATGAGCAGTTCTTC. Protein: CASSVPGVNEQFF.